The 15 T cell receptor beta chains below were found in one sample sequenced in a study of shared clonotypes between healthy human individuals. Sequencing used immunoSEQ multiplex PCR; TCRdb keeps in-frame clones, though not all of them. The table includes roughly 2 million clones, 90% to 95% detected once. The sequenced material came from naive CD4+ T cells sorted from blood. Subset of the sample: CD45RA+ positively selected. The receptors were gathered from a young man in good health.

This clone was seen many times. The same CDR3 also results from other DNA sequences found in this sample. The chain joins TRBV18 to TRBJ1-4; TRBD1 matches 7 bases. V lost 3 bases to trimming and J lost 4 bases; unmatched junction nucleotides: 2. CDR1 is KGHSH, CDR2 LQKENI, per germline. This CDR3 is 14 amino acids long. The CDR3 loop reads CASSPGTVNEKLFF. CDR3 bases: TGTGCCAGCTCACCCGGGACAGTTAATGAAAAACTGTTTTTT.

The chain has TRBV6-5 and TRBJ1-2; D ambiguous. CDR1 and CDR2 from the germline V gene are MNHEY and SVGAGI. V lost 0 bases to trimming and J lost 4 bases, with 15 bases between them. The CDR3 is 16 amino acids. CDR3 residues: CASSYSSLRYSYGYTF. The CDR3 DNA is TGTGCCAGCAGTTACTCGTCTCTCCGCTATTCCTATGGCTACACCTTC.

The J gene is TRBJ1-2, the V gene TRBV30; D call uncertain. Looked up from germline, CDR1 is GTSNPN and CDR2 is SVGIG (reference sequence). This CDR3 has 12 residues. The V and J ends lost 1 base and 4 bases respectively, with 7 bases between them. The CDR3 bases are TGTGCCTGGAGTGGTTCAGCCTATGGCTACACCTTC. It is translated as CAWSGSAYGYTF.

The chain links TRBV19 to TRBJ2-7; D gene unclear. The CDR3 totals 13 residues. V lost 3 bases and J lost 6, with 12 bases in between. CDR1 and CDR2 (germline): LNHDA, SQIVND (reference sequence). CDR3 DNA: TGTGCCAGTAGTATTCGGGCCTTAGGCGAGCAGTACTTC. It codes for CASSIRALGEQYF. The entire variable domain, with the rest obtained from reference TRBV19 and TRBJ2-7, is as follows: DGGITQSPKYLFRKEGQNVTLSCEQNLNHDAMYWYRQDPGQGLRLIYYSQIVNDFQKGDIAEGYSVSREKKESFPLTVTSAQKNPTAFYLCASSIRALGEQYFGPGTRLTVT.

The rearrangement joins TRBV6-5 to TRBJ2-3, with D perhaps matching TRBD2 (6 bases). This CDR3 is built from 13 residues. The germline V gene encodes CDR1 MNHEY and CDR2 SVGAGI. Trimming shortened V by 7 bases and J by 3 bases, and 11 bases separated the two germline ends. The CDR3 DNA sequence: TGTGCCAGCAACACGGGGGAGACAGATACGCAGTATTTT. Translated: CASNTGETDTQYF.

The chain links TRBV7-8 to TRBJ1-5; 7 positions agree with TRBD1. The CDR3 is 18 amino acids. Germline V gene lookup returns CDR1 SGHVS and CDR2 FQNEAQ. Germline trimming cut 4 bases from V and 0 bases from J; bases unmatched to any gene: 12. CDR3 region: CASSSRTTGEYSNQPQHF. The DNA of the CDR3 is TGTGCCAGCAGCTCCCGAACCACAGGGGAATATAGCAATCAGCCCCAGCATTTT.

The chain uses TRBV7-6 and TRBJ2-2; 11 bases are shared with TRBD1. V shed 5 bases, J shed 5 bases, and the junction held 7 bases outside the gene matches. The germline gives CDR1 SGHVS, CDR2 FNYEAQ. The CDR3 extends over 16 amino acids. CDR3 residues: CASSTWTGGVTGELFF. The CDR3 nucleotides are TGTGCCAGCAGCACGTGGACAGGGGGCGTAACCGGGGAGCTGTTTTTT. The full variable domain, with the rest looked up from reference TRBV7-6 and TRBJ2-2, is GAGVSQSPRYKVTKRGQDVALRCDPISGHVSLYWYRQALGQGPEFLTYFNYEAQQDKSGLPNDRFSAERPEGSISTLTIQRTEQRDSAMYRCASSTWTGGVTGELFFGEGSRLTVL.

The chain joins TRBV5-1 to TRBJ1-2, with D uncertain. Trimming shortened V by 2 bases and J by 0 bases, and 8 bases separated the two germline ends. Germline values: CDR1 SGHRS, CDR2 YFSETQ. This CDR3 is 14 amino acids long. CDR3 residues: CASSFQTSNYGYTF. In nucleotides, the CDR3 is TGCGCCAGCAGCTTTCAGACATCTAACTATGGCTACACCTTC.

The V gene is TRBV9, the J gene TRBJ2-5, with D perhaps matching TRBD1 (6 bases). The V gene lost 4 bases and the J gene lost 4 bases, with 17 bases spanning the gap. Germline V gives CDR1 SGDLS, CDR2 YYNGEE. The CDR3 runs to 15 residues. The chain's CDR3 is CASSRETGTRETQYF. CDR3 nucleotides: TGTGCCAGCAGCAGAGAAACCGGGACAAGAGAGACCCAGTACTTC.

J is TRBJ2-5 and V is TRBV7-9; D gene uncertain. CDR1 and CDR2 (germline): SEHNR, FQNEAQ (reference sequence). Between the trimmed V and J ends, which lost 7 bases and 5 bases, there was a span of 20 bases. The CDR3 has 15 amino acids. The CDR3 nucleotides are TGTGCCAGCACCTTTCTTCCAGGTGGTGGGGAGACCCAGTACTTC. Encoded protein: CASTFLPGGGETQYF. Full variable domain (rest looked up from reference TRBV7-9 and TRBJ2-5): DTGVSQNPRHKITKRGQNVTFRCDPISEHNRLYWYRQTLGQGPEFLTYFQNEAQLEKSRLLSDRFSAERPKGSFSTLEIQRTEQGDSAMYLCASTFLPGGGETQYFGPGTRLLVL.

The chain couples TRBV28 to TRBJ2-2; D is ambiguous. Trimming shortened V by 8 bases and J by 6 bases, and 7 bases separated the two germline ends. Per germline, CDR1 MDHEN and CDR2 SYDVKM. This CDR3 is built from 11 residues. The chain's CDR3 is CASPGPGELFF. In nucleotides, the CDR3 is TGTGCCAGCCCTGGGCCCGGGGAGCTGTTTTTT.

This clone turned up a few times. The CDR3 region is CATRNDITGGGYTF. Here the CDR3 DNA reads TGTGCCACCCGGAACGATATTACTGGGGGTGGCTACACCTTC. This sequence joins TRBV2 and TRBJ1-2, with a possible D match to TRBD1 (5 bases). Deletions cut 10 bases from V and 7 bases from J, with 22 bases between. The CDR3 covers 14 residues. Germline lookup yields CDR1 SNHLY and CDR2 FYNNEI.

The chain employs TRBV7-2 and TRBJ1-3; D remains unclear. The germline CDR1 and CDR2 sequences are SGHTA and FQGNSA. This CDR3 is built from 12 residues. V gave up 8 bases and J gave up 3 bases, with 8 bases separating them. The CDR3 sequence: CASGGFGNTIYF. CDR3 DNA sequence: TGTGCCAGCGGTGGGTTTGGAAACACCATATATTTT.

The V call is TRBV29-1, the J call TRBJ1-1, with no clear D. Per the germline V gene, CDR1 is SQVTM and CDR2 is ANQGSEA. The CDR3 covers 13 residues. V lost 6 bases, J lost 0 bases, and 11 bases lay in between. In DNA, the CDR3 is TGCAGCGTGGCCAGGAGGCTGAACACTGAAGCTTTCTTT. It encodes CSVARRLNTEAFF.

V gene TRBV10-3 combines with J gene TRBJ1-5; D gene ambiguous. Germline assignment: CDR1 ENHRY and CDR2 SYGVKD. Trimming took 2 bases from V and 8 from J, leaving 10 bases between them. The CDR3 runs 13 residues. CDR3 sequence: CAISEGKGKPQHF. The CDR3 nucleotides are TGTGCCATCAGTGAGGGCAAAGGGAAGCCCCAGCATTTT.